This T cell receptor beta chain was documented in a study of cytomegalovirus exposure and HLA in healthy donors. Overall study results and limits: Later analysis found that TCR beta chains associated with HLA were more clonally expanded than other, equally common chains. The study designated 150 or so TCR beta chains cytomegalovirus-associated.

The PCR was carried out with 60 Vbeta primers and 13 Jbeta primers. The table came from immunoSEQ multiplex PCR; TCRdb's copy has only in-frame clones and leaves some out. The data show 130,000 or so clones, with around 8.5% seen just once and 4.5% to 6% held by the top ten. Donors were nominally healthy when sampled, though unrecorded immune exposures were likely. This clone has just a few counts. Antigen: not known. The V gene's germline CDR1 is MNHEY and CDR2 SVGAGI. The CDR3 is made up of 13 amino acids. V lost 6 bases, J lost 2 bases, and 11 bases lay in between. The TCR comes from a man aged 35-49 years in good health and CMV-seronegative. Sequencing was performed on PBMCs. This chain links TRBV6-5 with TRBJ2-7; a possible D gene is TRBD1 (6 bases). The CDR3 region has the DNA TGTGCCAGCAGAGATAACAGGGCCTACGAGCAGTACTTC. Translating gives CASRDNRAYEQYF.